This T cell receptor (beta chain) was recorded in a study of blood T cell repertoires in COVID-19. Profiled with immunoSEQ multiplex PCR; TCRdb holds only in-frame clones, not every one. The sample shows more than 200,000 clones, 70% to 85% of them seen only once. The CDR3 runs 14 residues. CDR1 is GTSNPN and CDR2 is SVGIG in the germline V gene (reference sequence). The ends were cut back, 2 bases at V and 5 bases at J, with 15 bases in the middle. This receptor was identified in a woman between 40 and 50 years old with active or convalescent COVID-19. This sequence joins TRBV30 and TRBJ1-2; D possibly corresponds to TRBD1 (6 bases). Material for sequencing was peripheral blood. The CDR3 coding sequence is TGTGCCTGGAGTCTACAGGGATGGAGGTATGGCTACACCTTC. Translation: CAWSLQGWRYGYTF.